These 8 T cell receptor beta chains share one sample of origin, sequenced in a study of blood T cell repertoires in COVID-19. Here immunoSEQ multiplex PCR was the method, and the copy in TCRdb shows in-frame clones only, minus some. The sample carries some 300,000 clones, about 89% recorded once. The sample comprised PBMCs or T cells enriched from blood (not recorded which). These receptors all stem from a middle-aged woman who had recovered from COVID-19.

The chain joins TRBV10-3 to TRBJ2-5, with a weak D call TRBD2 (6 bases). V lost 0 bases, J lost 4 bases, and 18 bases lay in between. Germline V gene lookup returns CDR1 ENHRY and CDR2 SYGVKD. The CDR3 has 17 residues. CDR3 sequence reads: CAISESAAGREGETQYF. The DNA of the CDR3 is TGTGCCATCAGTGAGTCGGCCGCCGGGCGGGAAGGAGAGACCCAGTACTTC.

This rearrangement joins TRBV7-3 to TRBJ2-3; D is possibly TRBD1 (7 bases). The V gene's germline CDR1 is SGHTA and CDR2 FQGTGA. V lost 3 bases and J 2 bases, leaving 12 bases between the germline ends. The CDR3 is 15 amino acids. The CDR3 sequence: CASSFSGGTTDTQYF. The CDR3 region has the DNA TGTGCCAGCAGCTTTTCAGGGGGGACCACAGATACGCAGTATTTT.

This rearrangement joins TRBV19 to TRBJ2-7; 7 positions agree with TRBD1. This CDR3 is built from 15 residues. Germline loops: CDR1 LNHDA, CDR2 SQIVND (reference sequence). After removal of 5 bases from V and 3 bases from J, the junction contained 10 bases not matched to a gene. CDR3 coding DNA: TGTGCCAGTAGTGTCGGGACAGCCGGACACTACGAGCAGTACTTC. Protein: CASSVGTAGHYEQYF. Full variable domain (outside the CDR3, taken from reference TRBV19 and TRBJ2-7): DGGITQSPKYLFRKEGQNVTLSCEQNLNHDAMYWYRQDPGQGLRLIYYSQIVNDFQKGDIAEGYSVSREKKESFPLTVTSAQKNPTAFYLCASSVGTAGHYEQYFGPGTRLTVT.

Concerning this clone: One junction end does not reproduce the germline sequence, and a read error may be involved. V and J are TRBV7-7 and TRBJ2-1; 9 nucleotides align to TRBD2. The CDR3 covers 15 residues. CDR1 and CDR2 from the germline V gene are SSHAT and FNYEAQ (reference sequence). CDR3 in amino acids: CASSLAASGKDEQFF. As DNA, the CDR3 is TGTGCTAGCAGCTTAGCGGCTAGCGGGAAGGATGAGCAGTTCTTC.

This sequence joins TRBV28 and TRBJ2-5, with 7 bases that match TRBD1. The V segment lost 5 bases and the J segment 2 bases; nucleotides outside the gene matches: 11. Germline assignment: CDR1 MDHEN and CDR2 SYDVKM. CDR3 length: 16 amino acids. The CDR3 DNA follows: TGTGCCAGCAGTCTTACTATCGGGACAGCTCAAGAGACCCAGTACTTC. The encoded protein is CASSLTIGTAQETQYF.

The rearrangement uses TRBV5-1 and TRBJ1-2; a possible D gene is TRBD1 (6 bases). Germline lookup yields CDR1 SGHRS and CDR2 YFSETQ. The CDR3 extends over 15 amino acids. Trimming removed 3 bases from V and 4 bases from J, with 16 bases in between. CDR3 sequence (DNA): TGCGCCAGCAGCTACTCCCTGGACAGTACCTATGGCTACACCTTC. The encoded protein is CASSYSLDSTYGYTF.

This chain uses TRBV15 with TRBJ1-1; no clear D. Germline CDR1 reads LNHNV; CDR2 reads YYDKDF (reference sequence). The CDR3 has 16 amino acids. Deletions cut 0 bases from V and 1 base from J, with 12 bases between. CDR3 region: CATSRDALGENTEAFF. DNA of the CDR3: TGTGCCACCAGCAGAGATGCACTGGGCGAGAACACTGAAGCTTTCTTT. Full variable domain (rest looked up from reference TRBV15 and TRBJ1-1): DAMVIQNPRYQVTQFGKPVTLSCSQTLNHNVMYWYQQKSSQAPKLLFHYYDKDFNNEADTPDNFQSRRPNTSFCFLDIRSPGLGDTAMYLCATSRDALGENTEAFFGQGTRLTVV.

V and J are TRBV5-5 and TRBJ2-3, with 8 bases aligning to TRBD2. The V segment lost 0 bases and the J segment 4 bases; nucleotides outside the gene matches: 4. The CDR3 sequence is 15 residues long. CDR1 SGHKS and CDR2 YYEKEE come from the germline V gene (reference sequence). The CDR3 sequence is CASSLAQRESDTQYF. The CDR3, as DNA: TGTGCCAGCAGCTTGGCCCAGCGGGAGTCAGATACGCAGTATTTT.